This entry is about one T cell receptor beta chain. The data were taken from a study of blood T cell repertoires in COVID-19. Study as a whole: Sites in the United States, Italy and Spain provided acute and convalescent COVID-19 samples. T cells, B-cell-depleted T cells, or PBMCs supplied cDNA or gDNA.

Trimming at V came to 8 bases and at J to 9 bases, leaving 8 bases not matched to a gene. The germline V gene has CDR1 SNHLY and CDR2 FYNNEI. CDR3 length: 13 amino acids. Per the study methods: For nucleated cells, counts were estimated from reference gene primer amplification. Some clones are missing from TCRdb's copy, which holds only in-frame ones; the method was immunoSEQ multiplex PCR. V and J calls and clone size follow that table, whereas D and trimming were derived from the DNA. The sample records around 280,000 clones, roughly nine tenths being singletons. V and J are TRBV2 and TRBJ2-7; 12 nucleotides line up with TRBD1. Sequenced: peripheral blood. This TCR derives from a woman in her forties or fifties who had recovered from COVID-19. The CDR3 spells CASLWGDRGPQYF. As DNA, the CDR3 is TGTGCCAGCCTTTGGGGGGACAGGGGGCCGCAGTACTTC.